The 30 T cell receptor beta chains below come from one sample, sequenced in a study of cytomegalovirus exposure and HLA in healthy donors. The PCR employed 60 Vbeta primers together with 13 Jbeta primers. Sequencing used immunoSEQ multiplex PCR; TCRdb keeps in-frame clones, though not all of them. The top ten clones hold 4.1% of a sample with about 95,000 clones, nearly 80% of them seen once. Sequencing input: PBMCs. The receptor set was obtained from a woman aged 40 to 55 in good health and CMV-seropositive.

The chain is built from TRBV4-1 and TRBJ1-1, with TRBD1 matching over 7 bases. The germline V gene encodes CDR1 MGHRA and CDR2 YSYEKL. V dropped 2 bases and J dropped 0; count of bases not matched to a gene: 3. The length of the CDR3 is 15 residues. The CDR3 DNA follows: TGCGCCAGCAGCCAAATGGGACAGATGAACACTGAAGCTTTCTTT. The encoded protein is CASSQMGQMNTEAFF.

The gene calls are TRBV5-4 and TRBJ2-3; no clear D. V was shortened by 0 bases and J by 6 bases, with 8 bases between the two germline ends. Germline assignment: CDR1 SGHNT and CDR2 YYREEE (reference sequence). CDR3 size: 13 residues. The CDR3 protein is CASSLASEDTQYF. The CDR3 DNA follows: TGTGCCAGCAGCTTGGCCTCGGAGGATACGCAGTATTTT.

The V and J genes are TRBV27 and TRBJ1-6; TRBD1 aligns across 9 bases. Trimming cost V 0 bases and J 10 bases; bases outside gene matches: 7. Germline-derived CDR1 and CDR2 are MNHEY and SMNVEV (reference sequence). The CDR3 extends over 16 amino acids. CDR3 nucleotide sequence: TGTGCCAGCAGTTTATCGATGGGACAGGGAGAATCACCCCTCCACTTT. This codes for CASSLSMGQGESPLHF.

The chain couples TRBV14 to TRBJ2-5; no firm D call. Between the trimmed V and J ends, which lost 3 bases and 4 bases, there was a span of 12 bases. Germline V gene lookup returns CDR1 SGHDN and CDR2 FVKESK. This CDR3 has 14 residues. The CDR3: CASSHPPSLETQYF. The DNA of the CDR3 is TGTGCCAGCAGCCATCCCCCGAGTTTAGAGACCCAGTACTTC.

The CDR3 loop reads CASSPLAGKSTSSYEQYF. CDR3 DNA sequence: TGTGCCAGCTCTCCTCTTGCAGGCAAATCCACAAGCTCCTACGAGCAGTACTTC. The V call is TRBV18, the J call TRBJ2-7; D gene ambiguous. Trimming removed 6 bases at V and 0 bases at J, with 24 bases between. The CDR3 spans 18 residues. Looked up from germline, CDR1 is KGHSH and CDR2 is LQKENI. Full variable domain (rest looked up from reference TRBV18 and TRBJ2-7): NAGVMQNPRHLVRRRGQEARLRCSPMKGHSHVYWYRQLPEEGLKFMVYLQKENIIDESGMPKERFSAEFPKEGPSILRIQQVVRGDSAAYFCASSPLAGKSTSSYEQYFGPGTRLTVT.

The chain couples TRBV15 to TRBJ2-7; D perhaps matches TRBD2 (6 bases). The V gene lost 2 bases and the J gene lost 9 bases, with 23 bases spanning the gap. CDR1 and CDR2 (germline): LNHNV, YYDKDF (reference sequence). This CDR3 spans 16 amino acids. CDR3 region: CATSRKQVRGNTRQYF. In DNA, the CDR3 is TGTGCCACCAGCAGAAAACAGGTCCGGGGGAACACTAGGCAGTACTTC.

V and J are TRBV29-1 and TRBJ1-3, with TRBD1 as a possible D gene (6 bases). This CDR3 has 13 amino acids. V was cut by 7 bases and J by 6 bases, with 16 bases left in between. Germline CDR1 SQVTM, CDR2 ANQGSEA. CDR3 in DNA: TGCAGCGCCCGGGACGAGGGGGTAAACACCATATATTTT. As protein: CSARDEGVNTIYF.

Worth noting for this clone: At one of its ends the junction is not consistent with the germline gene, which may arise from a read error. The chain uses TRBV29-1 and TRBJ2-3, with 13 bases aligning to TRBD2. The CDR3 spans 15 residues. The V gene's germline CDR1 is SQVTM and CDR2 ANQGSEA. The DNA for the CDR3 is TGCAGCGTTGAAGGGACTAGCGGGAGCACGGATACGCAGTATTTT. Amino acids: CSVEGTSGSTDTQYF.

The genes are TRBV6-1 and TRBJ2-1, with 9 bases matching TRBD1. The junction had 9 bases not matched to a gene; V was cut back by 4 bases and J by 8 bases. Per the germline V gene, CDR1 is MNHNS and CDR2 is SASEGT. CDR3 length equals 15 residues. The CDR3 region is CASSGIGTGLDEQFF. CDR3 sequence (DNA): TGTGCCAGCAGTGGGATTGGGACAGGGCTCGATGAGCAGTTCTTC.

This clone has a single count. This sequence joins TRBV19 and TRBJ2-5; perhaps TRBD1 as D (6 bases). Trimming stripped 4 bases from V and 5 bases from J, with 11 bases between. The germline V gene encodes CDR1 LNHDA and CDR2 SQIVND (reference sequence). The CDR3 has 13 residues. CDR3 sequence reads: CASSTTGQETQYF. CDR3 nucleotides: TGTGCCAGTAGTACCACAGGGCAGGAGACCCAGTACTTC.

This clone occurred once. The V and J genes are TRBV27 and TRBJ2-1, with 8 bases fitting TRBD1. This CDR3 contains 15 residues. Germline assignment: CDR1 MNHEY and CDR2 SMNVEV (reference sequence). V dropped 3 bases and J dropped 4; count of bases not matched to a gene: 5. The CDR3 nucleotides read TGTGCCAGCAGTTTGGACAGGGCCCATTACAATGAGCAGTTCTTC. Translating gives CASSLDRAHYNEQFF.

The table lists this clone with a count of one. The chain's CDR3 is CASSETSGRFSEQFF. The CDR3 nucleotides read TGTGCCAGCAGTGAGACTAGCGGGAGGTTCAGTGAGCAGTTCTTC. The chain couples TRBV2 to TRBJ2-1, with 13 bases matching TRBD2. CDR1 and CDR2 (germline): SNHLY, FYNNEI. This CDR3 spans 15 amino acids. V dropped 3 bases and J dropped 9; count of bases not matched to a gene: 5.

The gene calls are TRBV27 and TRBJ2-1, with D hard to call. CDR1 and CDR2 (germline): MNHEY, SMNVEV (reference sequence). Between the trimmed V and J ends, which lost 3 bases and 4 bases, there was a span of 13 bases. CDR3 length: 15 residues. In DNA form, the CDR3 reads TGTGCCAGCAGTTTCAGGCTCGACCCTTACAATGAGCAGTTCTTC. It codes for CASSFRLDPYNEQFF.

V gene TRBV12-5 combines with J gene TRBJ1-1; 10 nucleotides align to TRBD1. The trim removed 1 base at V and 6 bases at J, leaving 11 bases unmatched. The CDR3 contains 17 residues. The V gene's germline CDR1 is LGHNT and CDR2 FRNRAP. CDR3 nucleotide sequence: TGTGCTAGTGGTTTGGGACCGGGACAGGGGAATTACGCTGAAGCTTTCTTT. Amino acid sequence: CASGLGPGQGNYAEAFF.

The sample holds a few counts of this clone. The V and J genes are TRBV14 and TRBJ1-2, with no clear D. CDR3 length: 12 amino acids. V was shortened by 2 bases and J by 4 bases, with 5 bases between the two germline ends. The germline V gene encodes CDR1 SGHDN and CDR2 FVKESK. DNA for the CDR3: TGTGCCAGCAGCCAAACGGGCTATGGCTACACCTTC. It yields the protein CASSQTGYGYTF.

This clone has only one observation. CDR3 loop: CASSSRGTEAFF. DNA of the CDR3: TGTGCCAGCAGCTCCAGGGGGACTGAAGCTTTCTTT. The rearrangement links TRBV11-2 to TRBJ1-1, with 7 bases lining up with TRBD1. CDR3 size: 12 residues. V gave up 4 bases and J gave up 5 bases; unmatched junction bases: 1. Germline CDR1 is SGHAT and CDR2 is FQNNGV.

V usage is TRBV7-9 and J usage is TRBJ1-1; weak D call: TRBD1 (5 bases). Trimming pared 3 bases from V and 6 bases from J, leaving 11 bases between. The germline CDR1 and CDR2 sequences are SEHNR and FQNEAQ (reference sequence). The CDR3 extends over 13 amino acids. DNA of the CDR3: TGTGCCAGCAGCTTCAGGGATAGGGCTGAAGCTTTCTTT. Its protein product is CASSFRDRAEAFF.

V gene TRBV29-1 combines with J gene TRBJ2-1; 9 bases match TRBD1. The CDR3 is made up of 16 amino acids. After removal of 1 base from V and 2 bases from J, the junction contained 6 bases not matched to a gene. The germline V gene encodes CDR1 SQVTM and CDR2 ANQGSEA. DNA for the CDR3: TGCAGCGTTGAAGGGCCGGGACAGGGTCCCTACAATGAGCAGTTCTTC. Translating gives CSVEGPGQGPYNEQFF.

V usage is TRBV6-5 and J usage is TRBJ2-7, with 11 bases lining up with TRBD2. Germline loops: CDR1 MNHEY, CDR2 SVGAGI. Losses at the gene ends were 7 bases for V and 7 bases for J; bases not matched to a gene: 9. The CDR3 is 14 amino acids. The CDR3 sequence: CASNLLAGAGEQYF. CDR3 nucleotide sequence: TGTGCCAGCAACCTACTAGCGGGAGCTGGGGAGCAGTACTTC.

The chain uses TRBV7-9 and TRBJ2-3, with 9 bases identical to TRBD1. The CDR3 runs 15 residues. Trimming cost V 2 bases and J 4 bases; bases outside gene matches: 4. Germline V CDR1 and CDR2: SEHNR, FQNEAQ (reference sequence). The CDR3: CASSLMTGGSDTQYF. The CDR3 DNA sequence: TGTGCCAGCAGCTTAATGACAGGGGGATCAGATACGCAGTATTTT.

The chain combines TRBV6-1 with TRBJ1-5; 7 nucleotides match TRBD1. V gave up 6 bases and J gave up 4 bases; unmatched junction bases: 9. Germline V gives CDR1 MNHNS, CDR2 SASEGT. This CDR3 contains 15 residues. As DNA, the CDR3 is TGTGCCAGCAGGAAGACGGGACAGTTAAATCAGCCCCAGCATTTT. Translating gives CASRKTGQLNQPQHF.

The chain uses TRBV25-1 and TRBJ2-1; 7 bases are shared with TRBD2. This CDR3 is built from 13 residues. The trim removed 7 bases at V and 6 bases at J, leaving 6 bases unmatched. Germline values: CDR1 MGHDK, CDR2 SYGVNS. CDR3 coding DNA: TGTGCCAGCAAACATTCGGGAGGCAATGAGCAGTTCTTC. Translating gives CASKHSGGNEQFF. Looking up the rest from reference TRBV25-1 and TRBJ2-1 gives the full variable domain: EADIYQTPRYLVIGTGKKITLECSQTMGHDKMYWYQQDPGMELHLIHYSYGVNSTEKGDLSSESTVSRIRTEHFPLTLESARPSHTSQYLCASKHSGGNEQFFGPGTRLTVL.

V is TRBV7-9 and J is TRBJ2-3; tentatively, D is TRBD2 (6 bases). There are 15 residues in the CDR3. Trimming removed 3 bases from V and 2 bases from J, with 12 bases in between. Germline-derived CDR1 and CDR2 are SEHNR and FQNEAQ (reference sequence). CDR3 sequence: CASSFFGGTTDTQYF. CDR3 DNA sequence: TGTGCCAGCAGCTTCTTCGGAGGGACCACAGATACGCAGTATTTT.

The chain employs TRBV11-3 and TRBJ2-1, with 12 bases lining up with TRBD2. The V gene end was trimmed by 0 bases and the J gene end by 7 bases; junction bases not matched to a gene: 4. The CDR3 length is 16 residues. Per germline, CDR1 SGHNT and CDR2 YENEEA. In nucleotides, the CDR3 is TGTGCCAGCAGCTTAGATATCCTAGCGGGAGGGAATGAGCAGTTCTTC. This translates into CASSLDILAGGNEQFF.

This clone rates as medium-sized (0.01 to 0.1%). The genes are TRBV9 and TRBJ1-2; no definite D call. The germline V gene encodes CDR1 SGDLS and CDR2 YYNGEE. The CDR3 totals 15 residues. V was shortened by 3 bases and J by 4 bases, with 16 bases between the two germline ends. The CDR3 region is CASSEEGSPFYGYTF. In DNA, the CDR3 is TGTGCCAGCAGCGAGGAGGGCTCCCCTTTCTATGGCTACACCTTC.

The chain couples TRBV10-2 to TRBJ2-5, with 14 bases that match TRBD2. J lost 3 bases, V lost 8 bases, and 2 bases had no gene match. This CDR3 has 14 amino acids. From germline, CDR1 is WSHSY and CDR2 SAAADI. The CDR3 spells CASRGLAGEETQYF. Here the CDR3 DNA reads TGCGCCAGCCGGGGACTAGCGGGAGAAGAGACCCAGTACTTC.

The gene calls are TRBV4-1 and TRBJ2-1, with 10 bases aligning to TRBD2. Germline assignment: CDR1 MGHRA and CDR2 YSYEKL. CDR3 length: 19 amino acids. J was trimmed by 0 bases and V by 3 bases; bases with no gene match: 11. CDR3 nucleotide sequence: TGCGCCAGCAGCCATACAGGACTAGCGGACCGGAGCTCCTACAATGAGCAGTTCTTC. Translating gives CASSHTGLADRSSYNEQFF.

Only a few counts were recorded for this clone. The chain has TRBV19 and TRBJ2-3; 7 bases are shared with TRBD2. V trimming: 6 bases; J trimming: 5 bases; junction bases outside the gene matches: 8. The CDR3 is made up of 14 amino acids. Germline CDR1 is LNHDA and CDR2 is SQIVND (reference sequence). In DNA form, the CDR3 reads TGTGCCAGTAGCCTCGGAGTAGCGGGAGATACGCAGTATTTT. Translating gives CASSLGVAGDTQYF.

The chain employs TRBV7-9 and TRBJ2-3; 9 bases align to TRBD2. Germline V CDR1 and CDR2: SEHNR, FQNEAQ (reference sequence). The V and J ends lost 1 base and 6 bases, in that order; junction bases with no gene match: 5. The CDR3 has 15 amino acids. The CDR3 is CASSLDVAGGDTQYF. CDR3 nucleotides: TGTGCCAGCAGCTTAGACGTTGCGGGAGGGGATACGCAGTATTTT.

The chain combines TRBV4-2 with TRBJ2-2; D might be TRBD2 (5 bases). V gave up 0 bases and J gave up 4 bases, with 12 bases separating them. CDR1 is LGHNA, CDR2 YNFKEQ, per germline. This CDR3 spans 16 amino acids. The CDR3 sequence is CASSQDGGWVTGELFF. For the CDR3, the DNA is TGTGCCAGCAGCCAAGATGGAGGCTGGGTCACCGGGGAGCTGTTTTTT.